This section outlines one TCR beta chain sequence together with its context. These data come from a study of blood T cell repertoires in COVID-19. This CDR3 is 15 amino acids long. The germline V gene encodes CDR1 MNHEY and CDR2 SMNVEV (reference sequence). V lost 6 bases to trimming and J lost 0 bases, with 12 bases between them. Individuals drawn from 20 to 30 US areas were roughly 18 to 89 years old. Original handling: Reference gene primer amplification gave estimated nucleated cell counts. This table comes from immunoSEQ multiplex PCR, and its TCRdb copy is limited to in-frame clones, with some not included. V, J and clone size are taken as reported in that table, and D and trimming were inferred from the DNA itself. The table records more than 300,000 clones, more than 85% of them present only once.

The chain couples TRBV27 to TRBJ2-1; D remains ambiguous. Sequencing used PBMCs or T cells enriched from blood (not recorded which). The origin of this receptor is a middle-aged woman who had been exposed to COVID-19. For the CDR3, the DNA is TGTGCCAGCAGCTGGTTACCTAGCTCCTACAATGAGCAGTTCTTC. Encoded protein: CASSWLPSSYNEQFF.